What follows are 7 T cell receptor beta chains derived from one specimen sequenced in a study of T-cell memory formation after mild COVID-19. Via MiXCR, TCRdb re-called the 5' RACE reads, giving one row per CDR3 protein. The repertoire has approximately 89,000 distinct CDR3 sequences, 10% to 15% of them found once; the top ten carry 41%. The material sequenced was PBMCs or a T cell subset sorted from them (not recorded which). These receptors were collected from a man between 18 and 29 years old who had mild COVID-19 (a few samples of this study predate the infection). Cell type and time point are not known.

The rearrangement uses TRBV7-9 and TRBJ2-1; D remains unclear. The CDR3 runs to 16 residues. The germline V gene has CDR1 SEHNR and CDR2 FQNEAQ (reference sequence). Between the trimmed V and J ends, which lost 0 bases and 1 base, there was a span of 10 bases. Written as DNA, the CDR3 is TGTGCCAGCAGCTTAGCGGCGTATAGGTCCTACAATGAGCAGTTCTTC. Translated: CASSLAAYRSYNEQFF.

V usage is TRBV6-5 and J usage is TRBJ1-1; possible D gene TRBD1, 5 bases. Trimming removed 0 bases at V and 4 bases at J, with 18 bases between. The CDR3 length is 17 residues. CDR1 is MNHEY, CDR2 SVGAGI, per germline. CDR3 nucleotide sequence: TGTGCCAGCAGTTACTCGGCAATAGGGGTTTGGGGCACTGAAGCTTTCTTT. It translates to CASSYSAIGVWGTEAFF.

The rearrangement links TRBV12-5 to TRBJ2-4; TRBD1 agrees at 8 bases. In germline, CDR1 is LGHNT, CDR2 FRNRAP. The CDR3 runs 18 residues. The J segment lost 0 bases and the V segment lost 1 base, leaving 8 bases of the junction unmatched. CDR3 region: CASGLATGQGLAKNIQYF. In nucleotides, the CDR3 is TGTGCTAGTGGTTTGGCTACAGGACAGGGCCTAGCCAAAAACATTCAGTACTTC. The full variable domain, its missing parts supplied by reference TRBV12-5 and TRBJ2-4, is DARVTQTPRHKVTEMGQEVTMRCQPILGHNTVFWYRQTMMQGLELLAYFRNRAPLDDSGMPKDRFSAEMPDATLATLKIQPSEPRDSAVYFCASGLATGQGLAKNIQYFGAGTRLSVL.

The rearrangement uses TRBV7-2 and TRBJ1-5; 7 bases align to TRBD1. Germline V gene sequence: CDR1 SGHTA, CDR2 FQGNSA. This CDR3 comprises 17 residues. With 5 bases clipped from V and 0 bases from J, the junction kept 10 bases outside the gene matches. As DNA, the CDR3 is TGTGCCAGCAGCCCTACCCGGACAGGTTATAGCAATCAGCCCCAGCATTTT. This codes for CASSPTRTGYSNQPQHF. Using reference TRBV7-2 and TRBJ1-5 for the parts outside the CDR3, the full variable domain is GAGVSQSPSNKVTEKGKDVELRCDPISGHTALYWYRQSLGQGLEFLIYFQGNSAPDKSGLPSDRFSAERTGGSVSTLTIQRTQQEDSAVYLCASSPTRTGYSNQPQHFGDGTRLSIL.

This clonotype was counted a few times. The gene calls are TRBV20-1 and TRBJ2-1; D is unclear. The germline V gene has CDR1 DFQATT and CDR2 SNEGSKA (reference sequence). CDR3 size: 11 residues. V lost 5 bases to trimming and J lost 5 bases, with 7 bases between them. The CDR3 spells CSAFLDNEQFF. Written as DNA, the CDR3 is TGCAGTGCTTTTTTAGACAATGAGCAGTTCTTC.

This clonotype was seen a handful of times. The chain employs TRBV4-3 and TRBJ2-3; possibly TRBD2 for D (5 bases). Per germline, CDR1 LGHNA and CDR2 YSLEER. Between the trimmed V and J ends, which lost 0 bases and 1 base, there was a span of 8 bases. The CDR3 consists of 15 residues. The chain's CDR3 is CASSQEERGTDTQYF. The CDR3 DNA is TGCGCCAGCAGCCAAGAGGAGAGGGGCACAGATACGCAGTATTTT.

This clonotype was observed a handful of times. The chain has TRBV5-1 and TRBJ1-1; D call uncertain. The CDR3 contains 18 residues. Between the trimmed V and J ends, which lost 0 bases and 1 base, there was a span of 19 bases. Per the germline V gene, CDR1 is SGHRS and CDR2 is YFSETQ. The chain's CDR3 is CASSLGRGLSPANTEAFF. The CDR3 coding sequence is TGCGCCAGCAGCTTGGGTCGTGGACTTTCCCCCGCGAACACTGAAGCTTTCTTT.